One TCR beta chain is described in this entry. It lacks a known antigen. No base quality values were provided; no much bigger clone lies one nucleotide off. Repertoire sequencing was done on genomic DNA taken from frozen pancreas tissue. Genomic DNA, 2-3 ug, was extracted from umbilical cord blood or frozen pancreas using the DNeasy Blood and Tissue Kit. V loses 3 bases of germline sequence and J loses 3 bases, and the interval between the two ends is 3 bases. Reading the germline V gene (reference sequence) gives CDR1 PRHDT and CDR2 FYEKMQ. The CDR3 holds 11 amino acids from the cysteine to the phenylalanine. The only DNA kept is the CDR3, 33 bases in frame from the first base. TCRbeta CDR3 regions were amplified and barcoded by two-step multiplex PCR on the immunoSEQ human TCRbeta survey platform. Sequencing of the libraries was done on Illumina instruments, and IgH was sequenced in parallel from the same samples. Per the authors' processing: To remove PCR and sequencing errors, raw reads were filtered against IMGT V, D, J definitions and grouped with a nearest-neighbor algorithm. Clones were defined as identical nucleotide sequences, and differential abundance between tissues was assessed by per-clone Fisher exact tests with a pFDR threshold of p<0.01. A minimum inclusion filter of 10 in either sample excluded clones with frequencies too low for statistical inference. Pairwise clonal comparisons used the immunoSEQ Analyzer, and gene family usage was assessed with IMGT tools. TCRdb retrieved this table from immuneACCESS and kept in-frame rearrangements only. Not all clones are present; in checked studies, unresolved V genes account for under half, and no reason is known for the remainder. That table gives V, J and clone size, and the DNA gave D and trimming. Here the sample has some 87,000 clones; 72% occur a single time. The biggest ten clones account for 2% of the sample.

These data come from a study of fetal regulatory T cell absence and autoimmunity (dated by TCRdb to about 2017). Notes on the research overall: The IPEX patients showed exocrine pancreas autoimmunity in the absence of clinical diabetes.

Beyond this particular receptor, the publication reports: Compared with cord blood, the pancreas TCR compartment showed significant oligoclonal enrichment, and some top clones were enriched more than 100-fold. The oligoclonal enrichment was interpreted as support for antigen-driven autoimmunity occurring in the pancreas before birth in IPEX syndrome. Cord blood and pancreas had broadly similar TRB gene family usage, which resembled published neonatal and adult repertoires.

This clonotype originated in a male donor with IPEX syndrome. Material: pancreas tissue. The chain was built from TRBV13 and TRBJ2-7; confidence is insufficient to name the D gene. The nucleotides read TGTGCCAGCAGCTTGCGCTACGAGCAGTACTTC. Translated, it reads CASSLRYEQYF.